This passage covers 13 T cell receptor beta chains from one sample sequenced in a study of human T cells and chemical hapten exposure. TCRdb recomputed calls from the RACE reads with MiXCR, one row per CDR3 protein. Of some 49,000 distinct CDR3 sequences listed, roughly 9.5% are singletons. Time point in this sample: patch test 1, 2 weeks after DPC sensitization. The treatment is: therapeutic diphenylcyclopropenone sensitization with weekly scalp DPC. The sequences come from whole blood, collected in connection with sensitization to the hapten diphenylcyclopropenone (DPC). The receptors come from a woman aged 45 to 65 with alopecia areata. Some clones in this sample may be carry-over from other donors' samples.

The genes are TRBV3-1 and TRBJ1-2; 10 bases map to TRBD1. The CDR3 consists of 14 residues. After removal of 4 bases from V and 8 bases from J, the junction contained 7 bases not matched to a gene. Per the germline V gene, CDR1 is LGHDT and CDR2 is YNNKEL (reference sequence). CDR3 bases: TGTGCCAGCAGCCCCGACAGGGGGCGAGCAGGCTACACCTTC. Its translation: CASSPDRGRAGYTF.

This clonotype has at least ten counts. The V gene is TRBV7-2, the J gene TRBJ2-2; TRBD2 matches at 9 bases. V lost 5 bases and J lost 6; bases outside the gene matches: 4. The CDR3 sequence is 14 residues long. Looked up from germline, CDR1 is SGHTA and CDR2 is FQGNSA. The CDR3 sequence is CASSPGLASGELFF. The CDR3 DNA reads TGTGCCAGCAGCCCAGGACTAGCGTCCGGGGAGCTGTTTTTT.

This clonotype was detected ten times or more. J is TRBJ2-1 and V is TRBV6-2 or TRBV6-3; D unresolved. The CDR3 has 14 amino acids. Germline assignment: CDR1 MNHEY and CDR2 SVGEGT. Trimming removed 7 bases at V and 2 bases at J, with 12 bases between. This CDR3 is CASTGPGPYNEQFF. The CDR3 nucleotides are TGTGCCAGCACCGGACCCGGACCCTACAATGAGCAGTTCTTC.

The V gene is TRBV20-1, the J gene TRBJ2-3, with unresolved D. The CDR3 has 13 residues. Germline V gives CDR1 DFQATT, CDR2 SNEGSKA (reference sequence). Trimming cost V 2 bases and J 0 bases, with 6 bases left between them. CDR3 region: CSARYGSTDTQYF. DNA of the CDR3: TGCAGTGCTAGATATGGCAGCACAGATACGCAGTATTTT.

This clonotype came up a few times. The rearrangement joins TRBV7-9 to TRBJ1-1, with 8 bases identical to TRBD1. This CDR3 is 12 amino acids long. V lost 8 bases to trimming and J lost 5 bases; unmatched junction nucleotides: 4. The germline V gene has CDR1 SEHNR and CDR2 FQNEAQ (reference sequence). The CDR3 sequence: CASGRGPTEAFF. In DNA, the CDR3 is TGTGCCAGCGGCAGGGGGCCTACTGAAGCTTTCTTT.

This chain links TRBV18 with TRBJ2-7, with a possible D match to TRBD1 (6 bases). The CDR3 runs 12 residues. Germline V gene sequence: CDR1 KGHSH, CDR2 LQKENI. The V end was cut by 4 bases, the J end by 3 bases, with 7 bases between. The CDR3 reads CASSRTVYEQYF. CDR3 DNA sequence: TGTGCCAGCTCACGGACAGTCTACGAGCAGTACTTC.

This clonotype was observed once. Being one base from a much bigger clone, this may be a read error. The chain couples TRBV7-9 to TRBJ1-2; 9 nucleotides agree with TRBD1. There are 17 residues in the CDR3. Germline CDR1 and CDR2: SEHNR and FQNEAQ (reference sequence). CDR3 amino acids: CTSSRLPGQGANYGYTF. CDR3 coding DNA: TGTACCAGCAGCCGGTTACCGGGACAGGGTGCTAACTATGGCTACACCTTC.

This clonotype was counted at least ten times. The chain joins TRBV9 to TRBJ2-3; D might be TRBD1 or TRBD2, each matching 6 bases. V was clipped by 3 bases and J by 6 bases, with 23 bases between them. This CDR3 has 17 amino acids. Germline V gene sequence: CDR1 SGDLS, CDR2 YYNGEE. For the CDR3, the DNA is TGTGCCAGCAGCGCCCGGAACCCGGGGGCGACGCTGGATACGCAGTATTTT. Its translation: CASSARNPGATLDTQYF.

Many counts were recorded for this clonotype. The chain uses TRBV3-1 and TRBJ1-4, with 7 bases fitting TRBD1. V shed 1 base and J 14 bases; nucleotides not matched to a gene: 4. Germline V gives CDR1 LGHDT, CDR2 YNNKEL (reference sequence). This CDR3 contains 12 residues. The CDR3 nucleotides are TGTGCCAGCAGCCAAGCTAAGGACAGGCTGTTTTTT. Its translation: CASSQAKDRLFF.

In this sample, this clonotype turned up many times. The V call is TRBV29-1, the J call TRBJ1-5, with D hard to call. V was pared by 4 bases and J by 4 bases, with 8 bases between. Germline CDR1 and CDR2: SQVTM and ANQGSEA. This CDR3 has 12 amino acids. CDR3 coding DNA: TGCAGCGTTGTATCCGGGAATCAGCCCCAGCATTTT. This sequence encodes CSVVSGNQPQHF.

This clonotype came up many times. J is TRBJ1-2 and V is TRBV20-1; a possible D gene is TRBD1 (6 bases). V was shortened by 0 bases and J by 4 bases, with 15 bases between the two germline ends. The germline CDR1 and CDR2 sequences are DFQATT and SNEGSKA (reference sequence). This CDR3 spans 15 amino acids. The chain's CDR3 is CSARELQGSGYGYTF. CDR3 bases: TGCAGTGCTAGAGAATTACAGGGCTCGGGCTATGGCTACACCTTC.

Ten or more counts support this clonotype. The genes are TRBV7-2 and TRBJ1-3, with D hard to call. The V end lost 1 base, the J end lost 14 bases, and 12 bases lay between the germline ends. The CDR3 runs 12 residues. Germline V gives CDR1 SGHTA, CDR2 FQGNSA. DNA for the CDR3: TGTGCCAGCAGCTTAGGGACGAGCCACCTATATTTT. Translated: CASSLGTSHLYF.

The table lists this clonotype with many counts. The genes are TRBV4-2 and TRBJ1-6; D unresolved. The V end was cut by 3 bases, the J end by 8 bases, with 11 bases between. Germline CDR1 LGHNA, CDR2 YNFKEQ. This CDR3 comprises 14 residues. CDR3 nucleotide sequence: TGTGCCAGCAGCCAGGAGAGGAGTGATTCACCCCTCCACTTT. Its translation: CASSQERSDSPLHF.